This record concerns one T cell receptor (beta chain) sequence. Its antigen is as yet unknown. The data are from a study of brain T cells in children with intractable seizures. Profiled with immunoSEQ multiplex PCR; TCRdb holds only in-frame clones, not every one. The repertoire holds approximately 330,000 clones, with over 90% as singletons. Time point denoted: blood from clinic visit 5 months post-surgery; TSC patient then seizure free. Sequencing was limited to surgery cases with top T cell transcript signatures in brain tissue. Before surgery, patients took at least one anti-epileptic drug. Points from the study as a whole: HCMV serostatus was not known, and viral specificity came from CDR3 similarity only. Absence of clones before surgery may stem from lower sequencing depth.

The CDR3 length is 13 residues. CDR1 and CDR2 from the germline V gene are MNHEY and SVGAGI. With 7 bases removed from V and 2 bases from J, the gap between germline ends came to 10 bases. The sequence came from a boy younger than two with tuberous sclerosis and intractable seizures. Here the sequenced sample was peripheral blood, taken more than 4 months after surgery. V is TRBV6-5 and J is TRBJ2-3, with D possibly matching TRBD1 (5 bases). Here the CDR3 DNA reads TGTGCCAGCATAAGGGGCCTCACAGATACGCAGTATTTT. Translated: CASIRGLTDTQYF.